One sample yielded the 31 T cell receptor beta chains listed below, sequenced in a study of blood T cells in healthy people across ages (dated by TCRdb to the mid-2010s). Receptors were amplified or captured by 5' RACE. Sequencing was carried out with an Illumina HiSeq 2500. The second PCR ran for about 7 to 11 cycles and used a J-beta primer mix along with a sample-barcoded 5' primer. Clones were called with MiXCR by TCRdb after fastp trimmed the public reads at Q25, and only in-frame beta chains were retained. Rows with one shared CDR3 protein collapse into an entry with the most common genes and DNA. Here the sample has some 920,000 distinct CDR3 sequences; around 54% occur a single time. The leading ten clones occupy about a fifth of the sample. The sequenced material came from blood. These receptors were collected from a woman aged 55 to 70 in good health.

V gene TRBV10-3 combines with J gene TRBJ2-7; a possible D gene is TRBD1 (6 bases). Trimming removed 3 bases from V and 3 bases from J, with 12 bases in between. This CDR3 is built from 14 residues. Germline lookup yields CDR1 ENHRY and CDR2 SYGVKD. The CDR3 region has the DNA TGTGCCATCAGTGAACTTGGACAGATCTACGAGCAGTACTTC. Its translation is CAISELGQIYEQYF.

CDR3: CASRRNRGTYEQYF. As DNA, the CDR3 is TGTGCCAGCAGGAGAAACAGGGGAACTTACGAGCAGTACTTC. The V gene is TRBV5-8, the J gene TRBJ2-4; 7 positions match TRBD1. Matching the DNA end better, TRBJ2-7 makes the J call doubtful. Germline lookup yields CDR1 SGHTS and CDR2 YDEGEE. This CDR3 is 14 amino acids long.

The gene calls are TRBV20-1 and TRBJ2-7; TRBD1 might be the D (5 bases). Germline CDR1 and CDR2: DFQATT and SNEGSKA (reference sequence). V lost 3 bases and J 5 bases, leaving 11 bases between the germline ends. The CDR3 is 12 residues long. The CDR3 reads CSASGQGHEQYF. Written as DNA, the CDR3 is TGCAGTGCTAGCGGGCAGGGCCACGAGCAGTACTTC.

This chain joins TRBV7-2 and TRBJ1-6; 9 nucleotides match TRBD1. The CDR3 covers 15 residues. Trimming at V came to 2 bases and at J to 11 bases, leaving 7 bases not matched to a gene. Germline lookup yields CDR1 SGHTA and CDR2 FQGNSA. This CDR3 is CASSLSAGQGPPLHF. For the CDR3, the DNA is TGTGCCAGCAGCTTATCCGCGGGACAGGGACCACCCCTCCACTTT.

With regard to this clonotype: The junction and the germline gene differ at one end; a read error may be behind it. This chain connects TRBV28 to TRBJ2-6; D unclear. From germline, CDR1 is MDHEN and CDR2 SYDVKM. This CDR3 spans 14 amino acids. CDR3 protein: CTSSFGSGANVLTF. CDR3 bases: TGTACCAGCAGTTTTGGGTCTGGGGCCAACGTCCTGACTTTC.

This clonotype was counted a few times. The genes are TRBV4-1 and TRBJ2-5, with 7 bases aligning to TRBD2. TRBJ2-7 explains the end of the DNA better; the J call may be wrong. Looked up from germline, CDR1 is MGHRA and CDR2 is YSYEKL. CDR3 length: 16 residues. CDR3 nucleotide sequence: TGCGCCAGCAGCCCTAGAATGGGCGGGAGTCTTTACGAGCAGTACTTC. This gives the protein CASSPRMGGSLYEQYF.

The chain recombines TRBV20-1 with TRBJ2-5; 11 bases fit TRBD2. V lost 6 bases to trimming and J lost 11 bases; unmatched junction nucleotides: 14. The CDR3 length is 14 residues. Germline V gives CDR1 DFQATT, CDR2 SNEGSKA (reference sequence). The CDR3 protein is CSAPKLAGVVEQYF. CDR3 nucleotides: TGCAGTGCCCCAAAACTAGCGGGAGTAGTTGAGCAGTACTTC.

This chain joins TRBV4-1 and TRBJ2-3; TRBD2 agrees at 13 bases. The germline V gene encodes CDR1 MGHRA and CDR2 YSYEKL. The CDR3 extends over 18 amino acids. J was trimmed by 0 bases and V by 2 bases; bases with no gene match: 5. For the CDR3, the DNA is TGCGCCAGCAGCCAACTATGGGGACTAGCGGGAAGCACAGATACGCAGTATTTT. Translating gives CASSQLWGLAGSTDTQYF.

The gene calls are TRBV6-1 and TRBJ1-4; TRBD1 might be the D (6 bases). Trimming cost V 6 bases and J 4 bases, with 21 bases left between them. Per germline, CDR1 MNHNS and CDR2 SASEGT. The CDR3 has 17 amino acids. The CDR3 DNA follows: TGTGCCAGCAGCCCATCACTATCATCAGGGGTTAATGAAAAACTGTTTTTT. Amino acids: CASSPSLSSGVNEKLFF.

This clonotype was seen only a few times. The rearrangement links TRBV4-2 to TRBJ2-7, with 11 nucleotides matching TRBD2. The CDR3 spans 15 residues. J gave up 2 bases and V 3 bases, and 3 bases lay outside the gene matches. Per germline, CDR1 LGHNA and CDR2 YNFKEQ. The CDR3 DNA reads as TGTGCCAGCAGCCATCAACTAGCGGGAGCCTACGAGCAGTACTTC. Protein: CASSHQLAGAYEQYF.

The rearrangement links TRBV7-2 to TRBJ2-4, with 7 bases aligning to TRBD1. V dropped 1 base and J dropped 5; count of bases not matched to a gene: 14. The CDR3 is made up of 18 amino acids. Germline-derived CDR1 and CDR2 are SGHTA and FQGNSA. The CDR3 loop is CASSLVWSRDSHENIQYF. CDR3 in DNA: TGTGCCAGCAGCTTAGTGTGGTCCCGGGACAGCCATGAAAACATTCAGTACTTC.

J is TRBJ2-5 and V is TRBV4-1; possibly TRBD1 for D (6 bases). This CDR3 spans 13 amino acids. The germline V gene encodes CDR1 MGHRA and CDR2 YSYEKL. Trimming pared 3 bases from V and 11 bases from J, leaving 16 bases between. For the CDR3, the DNA is TGCGCCAGCAGCCATATAGGGGGTTGGGAGCAGTACTTC. This sequence encodes CASSHIGGWEQYF.

V usage is TRBV30 and J usage is TRBJ2-7; D uncertain. V lost 0 bases to trimming and J lost 3 bases, with 15 bases between them. The length of the CDR3 is 15 residues. Germline-derived CDR1 and CDR2 are GTSNPN and SVGIG (reference sequence). CDR3 in amino acids: CAWSVYTSLDYEQYF. As DNA, the CDR3 is TGTGCCTGGAGTGTTTACACCAGCCTGGACTACGAGCAGTACTTC.

Note on this clonotype: A much larger clonotype is one base distant, so this may be a read error. The chain joins TRBV7-3 to TRBJ2-6; D gene ambiguous. CDR1 and CDR2 from the germline V gene are SGHTA and FQGTGA. Trimming stripped 6 bases from V and 2 bases from J, with 5 bases between. The CDR3 totals 13 residues. The DNA of the CDR3 is TGTGCCAGCAGGGACGCTGGGGCCAACGTCCTGACTTTC. Its protein is CASRDAGANVLTF.

The rearrangement uses TRBV6-5 and TRBJ2-1, with TRBD2 matching over 11 bases. The CDR3 has 14 amino acids. Germline lookup yields CDR1 MNHEY and CDR2 SVGAGI. V lost 6 bases to trimming and J lost 10 bases; unmatched junction nucleotides: 8. Here the CDR3 reads CASSAGTSGWEQFF. CDR3 sequence (DNA): TGTGCCAGCAGCGCCGGGACTAGCGGTTGGGAGCAGTTCTTC.

V gene TRBV20-1 combines with J gene TRBJ2-1, with D unresolved. The V gene's germline CDR1 is DFQATT and CDR2 SNEGSKA (reference sequence). The CDR3 is 11 residues long. V lost 3 bases and J 11 bases, leaving 11 bases between the germline ends. CDR3 sequence (DNA): TGCAGTGCTAGTTATGTCGATAAGCAGTTCTTC. It specifies CSASYVDKQFF.

This clonotype was picked up a small number of times. The chain joins TRBV30 to TRBJ2-3; D might be TRBD1 or TRBD2, each matching 5 bases. The V end lost 4 bases, the J end lost 3 bases, and 20 bases lay between the germline ends. The germline gives CDR1 GTSNPN, CDR2 SVGIG (reference sequence). CDR3 size: 16 residues. CDR3 region: CAWTRRWEWGTDTQYF. In DNA form, the CDR3 reads TGTGCCTGGACTAGAAGGTGGGAGTGGGGGACAGATACGCAGTATTTT. Complete variable domain (other parts from reference TRBV30 and TRBJ2-3): SQTIHQWPATLVQPVGSPLSLECTVEGTSNPNLYWYRQAAGRGLQLLFYSVGIGQISSEVPQNLSASRPQDRQFILSSKKLLLSDSGFYLCAWTRRWEWGTDTQYFGPGTRLTVL.

The chain employs TRBV20-1 and TRBJ2-1; D tentatively fits TRBD1 or TRBD2 (5 bases each). V lost 3 bases and J 10 bases, leaving 19 bases between the germline ends. The CDR3 has 14 amino acids. The germline CDR1 and CDR2 sequences are DFQATT and SNEGSKA (reference sequence). CDR3 in amino acids: CSASLRWDLPEQFF. The CDR3 nucleotides are TGCAGTGCTAGCTTGCGGTGGGACCTCCCCGAGCAGTTCTTC.

The CDR3, as DNA: TGTGCCATCAGGCAGGGGCCCATTGTTTCACCCCTCCACTTT. Its protein product is CAIRQGPIVSPLHF. V gene TRBV10-3 combines with J gene TRBJ1-6; tentative D call: TRBD1 (6 bases). The CDR3 covers 14 residues. Germline V CDR1 and CDR2: ENHRY, SYGVKD. The V and J ends lost 6 bases and 9 bases respectively, with 15 bases between them.

Ten or more counts support this clonotype. The chain uses TRBV7-6 and TRBJ2-1; possibly TRBD1 or TRBD2 for D (6 bases each). V was cut by 1 base and J by 4 bases, with 14 bases left in between. Germline-derived CDR1 and CDR2 are SGHVS and FNYEAQ. CDR3 length: 16 residues. This CDR3 reads CASSLDGGPGYNEQFF. The CDR3 DNA sequence: TGTGCCAGCAGCTTAGATGGGGGGCCGGGTTACAATGAGCAGTTCTTC.

The sample holds many counts of this clonotype. J is TRBJ2-7 and V is TRBV7-2, with D maybe TRBD1 (6 bases). Germline lookup yields CDR1 SGHTA and CDR2 FQGNSA. The CDR3 extends over 14 amino acids. Trimming removed 1 base at V and 4 bases at J, with 11 bases between. CDR3 in amino acids: CASSLGPRGYEQYF. Here the CDR3 DNA reads TGTGCCAGCAGCTTAGGACCGAGGGGGTACGAGCAGTACTTC. Drawing the rest from reference TRBV7-2 and TRBJ2-7, the complete variable domain is GAGVSQSPSNKVTEKGKDVELRCDPISGHTALYWYRQSLGQGLEFLIYFQGNSAPDKSGLPSDRFSAERTGGSVSTLTIQRTQQEDSAVYLCASSLGPRGYEQYFGPGTRLTVT.

CDR3 amino acids: CASNPEGGYTF. The DNA of the CDR3 is TGTGCCAGCAACCCGGAGGGTGGCTACACCTTC. This chain uses TRBV6-5 with TRBJ1-2; D is unresolved. CDR1 is MNHEY, CDR2 SVGAGI, per germline. There are 11 residues in the CDR3. Trimming cost V 7 bases and J 7 bases, with 10 bases left between them.

A single count supports this clonotype. The rearrangement links TRBV7-8 to TRBJ2-3; 12 nucleotides align to TRBD2. Trimming cost V 2 bases and J 0 bases; bases outside gene matches: 6. In germline, CDR1 is SGHVS, CDR2 FQNEAQ. The CDR3 is 18 residues long. The CDR3 reads CASSLRLAGATSTDTQYF. The CDR3 DNA reads as TGTGCCAGCAGCTTAAGACTAGCGGGAGCCACAAGCACAGATACGCAGTATTTT.

In its sample, this clonotype was seen a few times. This chain joins TRBV6-5 and TRBJ2-7, with 8 bases matching TRBD2. This CDR3 is built from 15 residues. Germline V gene lookup returns CDR1 MNHEY and CDR2 SVGAGI. V lost 5 bases, J lost 0 bases, and 6 bases stayed unmatched. CDR3 amino acids: CASSLLAELSYEQYF. The CDR3 DNA sequence: TGTGCCAGCAGTCTACTAGCGGAACTCTCCTACGAGCAGTACTTC.

The rearrangement joins TRBV7-2 to TRBJ2-1; TRBD1 matches at 8 bases. CDR1 is SGHTA and CDR2 is FQGNSA in the germline V gene. This CDR3 is built from 18 residues. The V and J ends lost 5 bases and 4 bases, in that order; junction bases with no gene match: 16. CDR3 DNA sequence: TGTGCCAGCAGCCGAACGTGGGTACCGGGACAGGTTTACAATGAGCAGTTCTTC. This encodes CASSRTWVPGQVYNEQFF.

The chain couples TRBV29-1 to TRBJ2-7, with D possibly TRBD2 on 6 matching bases. Between the trimmed V and J ends, which lost 2 bases and 0 bases, there was a span of 14 bases. CDR3 length equals 15 residues. Germline CDR1 is SQVTM and CDR2 is ANQGSEA. CDR3 loop: CSVEFLRENSYEQYF. In nucleotides, the CDR3 is TGCAGCGTTGAATTTTTACGGGAGAACTCCTACGAGCAGTACTTC.

This chain links TRBV28 with TRBJ1-6, with D tentatively TRBD1 (5 bases). Trimming removed 8 bases from V and 9 bases from J, with 17 bases in between. CDR1 and CDR2 (germline): MDHEN, SYDVKM. The CDR3 consists of 14 residues. CDR3 sequence (DNA): TGTGCCAGCCAGGGACTTAAGGGGACTTCACCCCTCCACTTT. Its translation: CASQGLKGTSPLHF.

The chain recombines TRBV27 with TRBJ2-7; the D gene is possibly TRBD2 (6 bases). Between the trimmed V and J ends, which lost 6 bases and 5 bases, there was a span of 11 bases. The CDR3 length is 12 residues. The germline CDR1 and CDR2 sequences are MNHEY and SMNVEV (reference sequence). As DNA, the CDR3 is TGTGCCAGCAGGGTTCTAGCGCACGAGCAGTACTTC. It yields the protein CASRVLAHEQYF.

The rearrangement joins TRBV24-1 to TRBJ2-7; tentatively, D is TRBD2 (6 bases). V was trimmed by 4 bases and J by 4 bases, leaving 13 bases between them. Germline V gives CDR1 KGHDR, CDR2 SFDVKD. The CDR3 runs 14 residues. In DNA, the CDR3 is TGTGCCACCAGTGACCAGACTAGAGCTTACGAGCAGTACTTC. Encoded protein: CATSDQTRAYEQYF.

J is TRBJ2-7 and V is TRBV12-3 or TRBV12-4; the match to TRBD2 covers 9 bases. The J segment lost 5 bases and the V segment lost 6 bases, leaving 11 bases of the junction unmatched. The CDR3 runs 15 residues. The CDR3 region is CASRHKAGGGNEQYF. CDR3 DNA: TGTGCCAGCAGACATAAAGCGGGAGGAGGAAACGAGCAGTACTTC.

This clonotype has a single count. The chain has TRBV27 and TRBJ2-1; 10 bases align to TRBD2. The CDR3 is 16 residues long. From germline, CDR1 is MNHEY and CDR2 SMNVEV (reference sequence). J gave up 6 bases and V 4 bases, and 9 bases lay outside the gene matches. CDR3 nucleotide sequence: TGTGCCAGCAGTTCCGCATGGGCTAGCGGGAGCAATGAGCAGTTCTTC. Protein sequence: CASSSAWASGSNEQFF.